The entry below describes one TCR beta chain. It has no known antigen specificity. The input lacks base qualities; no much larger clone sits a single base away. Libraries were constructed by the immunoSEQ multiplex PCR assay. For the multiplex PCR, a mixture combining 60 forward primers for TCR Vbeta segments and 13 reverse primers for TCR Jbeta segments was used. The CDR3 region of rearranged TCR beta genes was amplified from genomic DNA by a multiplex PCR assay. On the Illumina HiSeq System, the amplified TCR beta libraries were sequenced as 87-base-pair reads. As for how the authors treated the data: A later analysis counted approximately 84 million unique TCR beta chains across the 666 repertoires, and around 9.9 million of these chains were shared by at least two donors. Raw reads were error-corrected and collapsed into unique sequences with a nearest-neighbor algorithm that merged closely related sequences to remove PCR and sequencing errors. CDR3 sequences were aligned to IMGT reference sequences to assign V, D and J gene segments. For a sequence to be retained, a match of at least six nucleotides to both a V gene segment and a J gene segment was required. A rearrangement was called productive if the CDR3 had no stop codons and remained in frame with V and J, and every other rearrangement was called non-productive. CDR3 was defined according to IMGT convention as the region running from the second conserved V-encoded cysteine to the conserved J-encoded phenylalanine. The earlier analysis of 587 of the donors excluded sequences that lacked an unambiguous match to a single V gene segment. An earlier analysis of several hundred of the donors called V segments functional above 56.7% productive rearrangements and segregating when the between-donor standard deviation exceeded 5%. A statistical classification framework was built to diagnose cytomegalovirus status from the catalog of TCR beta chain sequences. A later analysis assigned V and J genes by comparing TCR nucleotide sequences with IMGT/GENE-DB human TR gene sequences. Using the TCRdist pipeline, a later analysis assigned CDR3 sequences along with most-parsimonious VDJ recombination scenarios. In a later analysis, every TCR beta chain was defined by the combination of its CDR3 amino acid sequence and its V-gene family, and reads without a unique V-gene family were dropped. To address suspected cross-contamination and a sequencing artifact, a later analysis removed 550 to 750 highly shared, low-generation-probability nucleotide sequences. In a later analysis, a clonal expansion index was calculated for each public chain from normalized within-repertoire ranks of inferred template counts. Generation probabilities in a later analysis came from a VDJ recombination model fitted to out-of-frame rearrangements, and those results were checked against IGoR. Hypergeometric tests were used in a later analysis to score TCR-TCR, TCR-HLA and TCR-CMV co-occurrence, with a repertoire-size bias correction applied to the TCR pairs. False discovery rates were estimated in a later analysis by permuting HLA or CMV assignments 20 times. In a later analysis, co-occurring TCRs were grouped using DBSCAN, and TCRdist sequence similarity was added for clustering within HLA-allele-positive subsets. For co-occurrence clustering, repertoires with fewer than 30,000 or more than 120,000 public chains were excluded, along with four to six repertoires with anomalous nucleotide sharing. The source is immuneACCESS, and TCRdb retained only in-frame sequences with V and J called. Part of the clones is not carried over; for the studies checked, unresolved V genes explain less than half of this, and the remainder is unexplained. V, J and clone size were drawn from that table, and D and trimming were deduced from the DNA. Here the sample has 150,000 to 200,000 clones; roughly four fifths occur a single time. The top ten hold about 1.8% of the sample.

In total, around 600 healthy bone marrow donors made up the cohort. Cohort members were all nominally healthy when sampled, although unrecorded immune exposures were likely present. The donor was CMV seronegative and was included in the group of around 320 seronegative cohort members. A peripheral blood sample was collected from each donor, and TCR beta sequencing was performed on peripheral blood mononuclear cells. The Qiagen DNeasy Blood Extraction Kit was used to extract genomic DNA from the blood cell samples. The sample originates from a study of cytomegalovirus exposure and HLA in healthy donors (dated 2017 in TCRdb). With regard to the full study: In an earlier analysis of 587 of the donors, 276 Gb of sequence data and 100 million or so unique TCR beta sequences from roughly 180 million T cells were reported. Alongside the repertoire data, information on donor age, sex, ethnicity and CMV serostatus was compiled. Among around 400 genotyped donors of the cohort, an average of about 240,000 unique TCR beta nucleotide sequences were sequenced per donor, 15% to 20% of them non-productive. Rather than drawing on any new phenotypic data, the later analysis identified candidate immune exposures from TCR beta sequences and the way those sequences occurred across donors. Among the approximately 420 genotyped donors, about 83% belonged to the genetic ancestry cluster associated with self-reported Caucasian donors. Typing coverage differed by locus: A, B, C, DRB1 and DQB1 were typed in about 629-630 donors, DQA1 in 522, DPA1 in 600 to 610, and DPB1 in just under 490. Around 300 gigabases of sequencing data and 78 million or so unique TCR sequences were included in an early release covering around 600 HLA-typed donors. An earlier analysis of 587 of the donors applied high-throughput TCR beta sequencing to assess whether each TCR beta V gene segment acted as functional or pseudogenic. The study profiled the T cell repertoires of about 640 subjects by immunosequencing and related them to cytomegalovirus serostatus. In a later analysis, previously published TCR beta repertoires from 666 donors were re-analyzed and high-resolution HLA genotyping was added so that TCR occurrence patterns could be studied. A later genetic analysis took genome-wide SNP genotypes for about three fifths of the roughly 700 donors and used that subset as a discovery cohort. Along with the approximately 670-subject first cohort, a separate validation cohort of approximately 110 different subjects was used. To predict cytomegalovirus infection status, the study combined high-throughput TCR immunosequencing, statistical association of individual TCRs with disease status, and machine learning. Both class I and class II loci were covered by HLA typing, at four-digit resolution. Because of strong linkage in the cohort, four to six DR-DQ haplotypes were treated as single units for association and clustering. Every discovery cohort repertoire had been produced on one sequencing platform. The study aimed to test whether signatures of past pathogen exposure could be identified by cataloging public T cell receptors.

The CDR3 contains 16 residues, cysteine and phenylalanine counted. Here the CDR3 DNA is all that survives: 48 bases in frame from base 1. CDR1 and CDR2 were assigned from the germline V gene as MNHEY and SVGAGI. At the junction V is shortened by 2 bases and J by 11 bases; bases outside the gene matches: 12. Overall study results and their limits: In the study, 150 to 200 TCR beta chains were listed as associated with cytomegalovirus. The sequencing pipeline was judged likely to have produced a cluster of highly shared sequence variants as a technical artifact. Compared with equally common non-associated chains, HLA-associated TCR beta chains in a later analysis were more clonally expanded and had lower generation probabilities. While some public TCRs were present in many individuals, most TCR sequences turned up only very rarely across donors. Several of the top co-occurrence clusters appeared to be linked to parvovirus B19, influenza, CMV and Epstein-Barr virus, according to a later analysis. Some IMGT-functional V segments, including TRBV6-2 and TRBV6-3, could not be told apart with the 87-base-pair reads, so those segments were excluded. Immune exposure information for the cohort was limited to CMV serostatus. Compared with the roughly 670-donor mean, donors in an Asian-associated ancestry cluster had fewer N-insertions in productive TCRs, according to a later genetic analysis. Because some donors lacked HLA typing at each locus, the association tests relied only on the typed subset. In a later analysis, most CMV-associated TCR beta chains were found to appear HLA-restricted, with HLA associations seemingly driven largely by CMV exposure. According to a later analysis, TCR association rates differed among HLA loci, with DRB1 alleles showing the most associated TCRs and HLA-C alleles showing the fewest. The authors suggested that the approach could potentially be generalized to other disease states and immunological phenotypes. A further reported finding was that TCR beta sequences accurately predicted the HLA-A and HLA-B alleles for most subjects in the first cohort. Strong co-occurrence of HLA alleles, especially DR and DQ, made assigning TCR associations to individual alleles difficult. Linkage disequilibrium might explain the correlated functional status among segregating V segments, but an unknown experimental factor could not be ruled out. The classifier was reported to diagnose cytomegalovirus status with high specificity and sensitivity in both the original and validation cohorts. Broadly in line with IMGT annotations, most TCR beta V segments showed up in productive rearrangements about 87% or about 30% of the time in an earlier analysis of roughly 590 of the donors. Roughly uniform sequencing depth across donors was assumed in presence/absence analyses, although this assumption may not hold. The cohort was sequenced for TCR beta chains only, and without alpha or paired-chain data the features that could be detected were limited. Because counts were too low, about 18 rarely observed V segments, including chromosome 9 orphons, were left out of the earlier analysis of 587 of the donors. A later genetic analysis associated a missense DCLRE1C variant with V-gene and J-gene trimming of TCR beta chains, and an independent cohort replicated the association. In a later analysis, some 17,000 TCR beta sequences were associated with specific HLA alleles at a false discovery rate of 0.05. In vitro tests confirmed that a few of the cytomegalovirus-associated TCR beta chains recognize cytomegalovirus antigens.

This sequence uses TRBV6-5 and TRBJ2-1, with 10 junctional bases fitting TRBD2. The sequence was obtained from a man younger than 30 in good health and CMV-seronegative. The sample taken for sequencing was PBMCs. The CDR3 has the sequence CASSYGGSGLADKQFF. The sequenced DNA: TGTGCCAGCAGTTACGGGGGGTCTGGACTAGCGGATAAGCAGTTCTTC.